The 9 T cell receptor beta chains listed next were all sequenced from one sample in a study of identical twins. Each CDR3 protein is one row after TCRdb ran MiXCR on the 5' RACE reads. The sample lists 640,000 or so distinct CDR3 sequences, approximately 6.1% occurring once. Sequenced: naive T cells sorted from blood. Receptor source: a man in his late teens or twenties in good health.

The table lists this clonotype with a few counts. The chain combines TRBV30 with TRBJ1-2, with D perhaps matching TRBD1 (5 bases). V lost 5 bases and J lost 7, with 14 bases in between. The germline V gene has CDR1 GTSNPN and CDR2 SVGIG (reference sequence). The CDR3 length is 12 residues. The CDR3 DNA reads TGTGCCTGGGGGACCCCGGGTGGTGGCTACACCTTC. Translating it yields CAWGTPGGGYTF.

This clonotype was seen ten or more times. J is TRBJ2-3 and V is TRBV5-1, with TRBD2 matching over 11 bases. The J segment lost 0 bases and the V segment lost 6 bases, leaving 9 bases of the junction unmatched. CDR1 and CDR2 from the germline V gene are SGHRS and YFSETQ. This CDR3 has 17 residues. The CDR3 sequence: CASNPRTSGPSTDTQYF. DNA for the CDR3: TGCGCCAGCAACCCCCGGACTAGCGGGCCTAGCACAGATACGCAGTATTTT.

This clonotype has at least ten counts. The J gene is TRBJ1-3, the V gene TRBV12-3 or TRBV12-4; TRBD1 might be the D (5 bases). CDR3 size: 16 residues. V gave up 4 bases and J gave up 0 bases, with 13 bases separating them. The CDR3 DNA reads as TGTGCCAGCAGTTGGGGGGGTTTGAGCTCTGGAAACACCATATATTTT. It specifies CASSWGGLSSGNTIYF.

This clonotype was seen a handful of times. The chain is built from TRBV5-1 and TRBJ2-5; D is perhaps TRBD1 or TRBD2 (5 bases each). Germline V lookup: CDR1 SGHRS, CDR2 YFSETQ. V lost 4 bases, J lost 4 bases, and 14 bases lay in between. CDR3 length: 14 amino acids. CDR3 nucleotides: TGCGCCAGCAGCGGGGGACCGGTCGGAGAGACCCAGTACTTC. It encodes CASSGGPVGETQYF.

This clonotype was seen repeatedly, ten times or more. V gene TRBV12-3 or TRBV12-4 combines with J gene TRBJ2-3; no firm D call. V was pared by 0 bases and J by 8 bases, with 3 bases between. This CDR3 is 11 amino acids long. The CDR3 DNA reads as TGTGCCAGCAGTTTAGCGGGTACGCAGTATTTT. Translating gives CASSLAGTQYF.

This clonotype was seen only a few times. V and J are TRBV7-3 and TRBJ2-7; tentatively, D is TRBD2 (5 bases). CDR3 length: 14 amino acids. From germline, CDR1 is SGHTA and CDR2 FQGTGA. Trimming took 5 bases from V and 4 from J, leaving 15 bases between them. The CDR3: CASSPQSGNYEQYF. The CDR3 region has the DNA TGTGCCAGCAGCCCACAATCCGGGAATTACGAGCAGTACTTC.

At least ten counts were recorded for this clonotype. The chain joins TRBV12-3 or TRBV12-4 to TRBJ2-1, with D uncertain. V was pared by 7 bases and J by 9 bases, with 13 bases between. The CDR3 has 12 residues. CDR3 loop: CASKKPTREQFF. In DNA, the CDR3 is TGTGCCAGCAAAAAGCCTACACGTGAGCAGTTCTTC.

The table lists this clonotype with a few counts. V usage is TRBV7-2 and J usage is TRBJ2-3, with unresolved D. V gave up 4 bases and J gave up 0 bases, with 14 bases separating them. Germline CDR1 and CDR2: SGHTA and FQGNSA. The CDR3 is 16 residues long. Written as DNA, the CDR3 is TGTGCCAGCAGCTCAGAGCGCCAGCCTAGCACAGATACGCAGTATTTT. Translating it yields CASSSERQPSTDTQYF.

A few counts support this clonotype. The rearrangement joins TRBV20-1 to TRBJ1-4; D remains unclear. This CDR3 contains 17 residues. Germline lookup yields CDR1 DFQATT and CDR2 SNEGSKA (reference sequence). Trimming removed 3 bases at V and 3 bases at J, with 20 bases between. The CDR3 reads CSASRDARPWANEKLFF. In DNA, the CDR3 is TGCAGTGCTAGTCGCGACGCCCGGCCGTGGGCTAATGAAAAACTGTTTTTT.